This is a list of T cell receptor beta chains from one sample in a study of blood T cell repertoires in COVID-19. Assay: immunoSEQ multiplex PCR; the TCRdb copy retains only in-frame clones and omits some. The table lists about 55,000 clones, approximately 91% of them singletons. Sequences were obtained from peripheral blood. All receptors derive from a man in his 60s with active COVID-19. Each CDR3 is given with its conserved first and last residue. The D gene is left open where the match is weak. Rows may omit the clone size; those that give it use once, few, many or a size class.

d_gene,abundance,v_gene,j_gene,CDR3aa,CDR3nt
TRBD1,.,TRBV7-6,TRBJ1-5,CASSPGTGGRSNQPQHF,TGTGCCAGCAGCCCCGGGACAGGGGGTCGGAGCAATCAGCCCCAGCATTTT
.,.,TRBV11-3,TRBJ2-1,CASSLEGRNNEQFF,TGTGCCAGCAGCTTAGAGGGGCGGAACAATGAGCAGTTCTTC
.,.,TRBV12-5,TRBJ2-1,CASGGRWYGSYNEQFF,TGTGCTAGTGGTGGGAGATGGTACGGCAGCTACAATGAGCAGTTCTTC
.,.,TRBV7-6,TRBJ2-2,CASSLGGPTGELFF,TGTGCCAGCAGCTTAGGCGGGCCCACCGGGGAGCTGTTTTTT
.,.,TRBV7-3,TRBJ2-1,CASSLIGGAYNEQFF,TGTGCCAGCAGCTTAATTGGCGGAGCCTACAATGAGCAGTTCTTC
.,.,TRBV18,TRBJ2-3,CASSPRDSTDTQYF,TGTGCCAGCTCACCGCGCGATAGCACAGATACGCAGTATTTT
.,.,TRBV29-1,TRBJ2-7,CSVFEGYRSGARYEQYF,TGCAGCGTTTTTGAGGGCTACAGGTCAGGGGCTCGCTACGAGCAGTACTTC
TRBD1,.,TRBV5-1,TRBJ2-7,CASSTEQGSSYEQYF,TGCGCCAGCAGCACCGAACAGGGGAGCTCCTACGAGCAGTACTTC
TRBD1,once,TRBV11-2,TRBJ1-2,CASSQTLTGTYGYTF,TGTGCCAGCAGCCAGACCTTGACAGGGACCTATGGCTACACCTTC
.,.,TRBV6-5,TRBJ1-6,CASNGQHRSPLHF,TGTGCCAGCAACGGACAGCACAGATCACCCCTCCACTTT
.,.,TRBV18,TRBJ1-1,CASSPQGLNTEAFF,TGTGCCAGCTCACCGCAGGGTCTGAACACTGAAGCTTTCTTT
.,.,TRBV7-6,TRBJ2-1,CASSLVVRERYNEQFF,TGTGCCAGCAGCTTAGTCGTCCGGGAGCGATACAATGAGCAGTTCTTC
TRBD2,.,TRBV4-1,TRBJ2-1,CASSQVPGTSGYNEQFF,TGCGCCAGCAGCCAAGTCCCGGGGACTAGCGGTTACAATGAGCAGTTCTTC
TRBD2,.,TRBV30,TRBJ2-7,CAWSGGTSGQSSYEQYF,TGTGCCTGGAGTGGCGGGACTAGCGGCCAAAGCTCCTACGAGCAGTACTTC
TRBD2,.,TRBV7-3,TRBJ2-3,CASSSGLAGVGTQYF,TGTGCCAGCAGCTCTGGACTAGCGGGAGTAGGTACGCAGTATTTT
TRBD2,once,TRBV4-2,TRBJ2-3,CASSQDWSRGLAGDTQYF,TGTGCCAGCAGCCAAGATTGGTCGAGGGGACTAGCGGGGGATACGCAGTATTTT
.,.,TRBV27,TRBJ1-2,CASSFSRRQTPPYGYTF,TGTGCCAGCAGCTTTTCTAGACGACAGACTCCACCTTATGGCTACACCTTC
.,.,TRBV3-1/TRBV3-2,TRBJ1-1,CASGRGRNTEAFF,TGTGCCAGCGGGCGGGGGCGGAACACTGAAGCTTTCTTT
.,.,TRBV18,TRBJ1-2,CASSPAVSIYGYTF,TGTGCCAGCTCACCGGCAGTCTCCATCTATGGCTACACCTTC
.,.,TRBV5-4,TRBJ1-6,CASSLAGVNNSPLHF,TGTGCCAGCAGCTTGGCCGGGGTAAATAATTCACCCCTCCACTTT
.,.,TRBV30,TRBJ2-3,CAWGAKQGDTQYF,TGTGCCTGGGGGGCGAAACAGGGAGATACGCAGTATTTT
TRBD1,.,TRBV9,TRBJ1-2,CASSSGDRAYGYTF,TGTGCCAGCAGCTCAGGGGACAGGGCTTATGGCTACACCTTC
.,.,TRBV4-1,TRBJ2-1,CASSQFDARLAYNEQFF,TGCGCCAGCAGCCAATTTGATGCCAGGTTAGCCTACAATGAGCAGTTCTTC
.,.,TRBV11-2,TRBJ2-2,CASSLAASAFTGELFF,TGTGCCAGCAGCTTAGCTGCTAGCGCCTTCACCGGGGAGCTGTTTTTT
TRBD1,.,TRBV27,TRBJ2-7,CASSFPGQGVNEQYF,TGTGCCAGCAGCTTTCCGGGACAGGGGGTCAACGAGCAGTACTTC
.,.,TRBV7-3,TRBJ2-1,CASSIGGASSYNEQFF,TGTGCCAGCAGCATTGGGGGGGCGAGCTCCTACAATGAGCAGTTCTTC
.,.,TRBV5-1,TRBJ2-1,CASRLSPSSYNEQFF,TGCGCCAGCAGGTTGAGTCCGAGCTCCTACAATGAGCAGTTCTTC
.,.,TRBV5-8,TRBJ1-3,CASSLLESSGNTIYF,TGTGCCAGCAGCTTACTGGAGAGCTCTGGAAACACCATATATTTT
TRBD1,.,TRBV11-3,TRBJ1-1,CASSLAPGGTAFF,TGTGCCAGCAGCTTAGCCCCAGGGGGAACAGCTTTCTTT
.,.,TRBV3-1/TRBV3-2,TRBJ2-2,CASSQVIQGGSSPGELFF,TGTGCCAGCAGCCAAGTTATACAGGGCGGGAGTTCCCCCGGGGAGCTGTTTTTT
TRBD1,few,TRBV29-1,TRBJ1-1,CSAVDRTNTEAFF,TGCAGCGCCGTGGACAGGACTAACACTGAAGCTTTCTTT
TRBD2,.,TRBV25-1,TRBJ2-1,CASSDPGTSLRNEQFF,TGTGCCAGCAGTGACCCCGGGACTAGCCTCCGTAATGAGCAGTTCTTC
TRBD1,.,TRBV28,TRBJ2-7,CASSLGQGWGEQYF,TGTGCCAGCAGCCTAGGACAGGGTTGGGGAGAGCAGTACTTC
.,once,TRBV4-2,TRBJ2-3,CASSHQTGASDTQYF,TGTGCCAGCAGCCACCAGACAGGAGCGTCAGATACGCAGTATTTT
TRBD1,.,TRBV7-9,TRBJ1-2,CASSTRGQGGSYTF,TGTGCCAGCAGCACGAGGGGACAGGGCGGGAGCTACACCTTC
TRBD1,.,TRBV18,TRBJ1-2,CASSPGQGNYGYTF,TGTGCCAGCTCACCAGGACAGGGGAACTATGGCTACACCTTC
TRBD1,.,TRBV7-3,TRBJ2-5,CASSNGQGGTQYF,TGTGCCAGCAGCAACGGACAGGGAGGGACCCAGTACTTC
.,.,TRBV2,TRBJ1-4,CASSAGNTNEKLFF,TGTGCCAGCAGTGCAGGGAATACTAATGAAAAACTGTTTTTT
.,.,TRBV15,TRBJ2-3,CATSARVDGQYF,TGTGCCACCAGCGCGCGGGTTGACGGGCAGTATTTT
TRBD2,.,TRBV14,TRBJ2-1,CASSLLADPYNEQFF,TGTGCCAGCAGCCTCCTAGCGGACCCCTACAATGAGCAGTTCTTC
.,once,TRBV9,TRBJ2-2,CASRRGGVNTGELFF,TGTGCCAGCAGAAGGGGGGGAGTGAACACCGGGGAGCTGTTTTTT
TRBD1,.,TRBV27,TRBJ2-7,CASSLLDRGTEQYF,TGTGCCAGCAGTTTATTGGACAGGGGAACCGAGCAGTACTTC
TRBD2,.,TRBV11-3,TRBJ2-1,CASSLGASGNNEQFF,TGTGCCAGCAGCTTAGGAGCTAGCGGAAACAATGAGCAGTTCTTC
.,.,TRBV15,TRBJ2-1,CATSRDVHSPYNEQFF,TGTGCCACCAGCAGAGATGTTCATAGCCCCTACAATGAGCAGTTCTTC
TRBD1,.,TRBV30,TRBJ1-6,CAWRYRGGNNSPLHF,TGTGCCTGGAGGTACAGGGGTGGCAATAATTCACCCCTCCACTTT
.,.,TRBV5-1,TRBJ2-5,CASTGGRRPSEETQYF,TGCGCCAGCACCGGGGGGCGCAGGCCGAGCGAAGAGACCCAGTACTTC
.,.,TRBV27,TRBJ2-7,CASSLVGSRGAYEQYF,TGTGCCAGCAGTTTAGTTGGGAGCAGGGGAGCCTACGAGCAGTACTTC
.,.,TRBV5-1,TRBJ2-3,CASSPGGGGRVDTQYF,TGCGCCAGCAGCCCGGGCGGGGGCGGGAGAGTGGATACGCAGTATTTT
.,.,TRBV6-1,TRBJ1-5,CASSEVGGGDQPQHF,TGTGCCAGCAGTGAAGTGGGAGGAGGTGATCAGCCCCAGCATTTT
.,.,TRBV6-5,TRBJ2-5,CASSLRGVGQETQYF,TGTGCCAGCAGCCTCAGGGGGGTGGGCCAAGAGACCCAGTACTTC
TRBD1,.,TRBV10-1,TRBJ1-2,CASSESQGASFGYTF,TGCGCCAGCAGTGAGTCCCAGGGGGCTTCCTTCGGCTACACCTTC
TRBD1,once,TRBV5-6,TRBJ2-1,CASSFTRQGAFNEQFF,TGTGCCAGCAGCTTCACCCGACAGGGGGCATTCAATGAGCAGTTCTTC